This T cell receptor beta chain was identified in a study of OX40 agonist ivuxolimab in advanced cancers. For the study at large: Roughly two fifths of patients had received prior checkpoint inhibitor therapy. Study outcomes and limitations: Mean expanded clone counts were higher in CD8+ than CD4+ T cells. People who partly responded at 0.1-3.0 mg/kg had some of the least clonal expansion seen. Circulating CD4+ and CD8+ T cells showed clonal expansion by week 6 at 0.1 to 3.0 mg/kg.

Regarding this clone: Its antigen is not identified.

The table came from immunoSEQ multiplex PCR; TCRdb's copy has only in-frame clones and leaves some out. The sample includes under 80,000 clones, roughly nine tenths of them seen just once. Trimming cost V 5 bases and J 3 bases, with 16 bases left between them. The CDR3 is 15 amino acids. Germline V gives CDR1 SGHTA, CDR2 FQGNSA. This clonotype was obtained from an adult with an advanced solid tumor such as melanoma, head and neck, liver or kidney cancer. The sequences come from CD4+ or CD8+ T cells sorted from blood, collected in a trial of the OX40 agonist ivuxolimab. This chain connects TRBV7-2 to TRBJ1-1; possible D gene TRBD1, 6 bases. CDR3 loop: CASSLGGATYTEAFF. The CDR3 nucleotides read TGTGCCAGCAGCCTAGGGGGGGCGACTTACACTGAAGCTTTCTTT.